Listed here are 12 T cell receptor beta chains from one sample, sequenced in a study of T cell changes during pregnancy in multiple sclerosis. Produced via immunoSEQ multiplex PCR; TCRdb's table is partial and in-frame only. The sample lists roughly 35,000 clones; about 92% were seen once. Material: PBMCs (not recorded whether the cells were cultured). The receptor source for this set is a female donor with multiple sclerosis, enrolled in a pregnancy study.

V gene TRBV19 combines with J gene TRBJ2-7, with 13 bases lining up with TRBD2. Germline V gene lookup returns CDR1 LNHDA and CDR2 SQIVND (reference sequence). V lost 11 bases to trimming and J lost 5 bases; unmatched junction nucleotides: 9. The CDR3 runs 14 residues. The DNA of the CDR3 is TGTGCCCGAAAGGGACTAGCGGGAAGAAACGAGCAGTACTTC. Encoded protein: CARKGLAGRNEQYF.

The rearrangement links TRBV28 to TRBJ1-2; D remains unclear. Trimming cost V 10 bases and J 7 bases, with 13 bases left between them. Germline V gives CDR1 MDHEN, CDR2 SYDVKM. The CDR3 has 11 amino acids. CDR3 region: CATEGFGGYTF. DNA of the CDR3: TGTGCCACCGAGGGTTTTGGTGGCTACACCTTC.

The V gene is TRBV5-6, the J gene TRBJ1-4; 9 bases match TRBD1. Per germline, CDR1 SGHDT and CDR2 YYEEEE. This CDR3 has 17 amino acids. V trimming: 3 bases; J trimming: 7 bases; junction bases outside the gene matches: 13. DNA for the CDR3: TGTGCCAGCAGCTCACTTTCTGTACAGGGGGCAGTTGAAAAACTGTTTTTT. Translating it yields CASSSLSVQGAVEKLFF.

The chain recombines TRBV19 with TRBJ1-2, with D tentatively TRBD1 (6 bases). The CDR3 has 15 residues. The germline CDR1 and CDR2 sequences are LNHDA and SQIVND (reference sequence). V shed 5 bases and J shed 4 bases, with 17 bases lying between them. The CDR3 DNA is TGTGCCAGTAGTGCGGCCGGGACACAGGGCTATGGCTACACCTTC. Its translation: CASSAAGTQGYGYTF.

The V call is TRBV5-4, the J call TRBJ2-1; 8 bases agree with TRBD2. The germline V gene has CDR1 SGHNT and CDR2 YYREEE (reference sequence). The CDR3 is made up of 14 amino acids. J was trimmed by 7 bases and V by 6 bases; bases with no gene match: 9. CDR3 amino acids: CASTISGSGNEQFF. The DNA of the CDR3 is TGTGCCAGCACGATAAGCGGGAGTGGAAATGAGCAGTTCTTC.

The CDR3 region is CASRPLGASGELFF. The CDR3 nucleotides are TGTGCCAGCAGGCCTCTAGGGGCCTCCGGGGAGCTGTTTTTT. The chain uses TRBV6-5 and TRBJ2-2; D possibly corresponds to TRBD1 (5 bases). V was clipped by 6 bases and J by 6 bases, with 14 bases between them. The germline CDR1 and CDR2 sequences are MNHEY and SVGAGI. The CDR3 has 14 residues.

This clone has only one observation. The chain uses TRBV30 and TRBJ2-5; 7 bases map to TRBD2. After removal of 0 bases from V and 0 bases from J, the junction contained 4 bases not matched to a gene. There are 15 residues in the CDR3. Germline values: CDR1 GTSNPN, CDR2 SVGIG (reference sequence). The CDR3 coding sequence is TGTGCCTGGAGTGTAGGGCTAGCGGACCAAGAGACCCAGTACTTC. This translates into CAWSVGLADQETQYF.

The chain links TRBV6-6 to TRBJ2-7; D may match TRBD1 or TRBD2 (6 bases each). The germline gives CDR1 MNHNY, CDR2 SVGAGI (reference sequence). The V end was cut by 7 bases, the J end by 6 bases, with 19 bases between. The CDR3 contains 14 residues. The CDR3 sequence: CASTPWGAGGEQYF. The CDR3 bases are TGTGCCAGCACTCCGTGGGGGGCTGGAGGCGAGCAGTACTTC.

Written as DNA, the CDR3 is TGTGCCAGCAGGACTAGCGGGAGGAACACCGGGGAGCTGTTTTTT. It encodes CASRTSGRNTGELFF. This chain connects TRBV7-9 to TRBJ2-2; 12 bases are shared with TRBD2. The CDR3 is 15 residues long. Germline V gives CDR1 SEHNR, CDR2 FQNEAQ (reference sequence). J lost 1 base, V lost 6 bases, and 0 bases had no gene match.

The CDR3 DNA reads as TGTGCCAGCTCACCACACACTGAAGCTTTCTTT. Its translation is CASSPHTEAFF. The J gene is TRBJ1-1, the V gene TRBV18; D ambiguous. Germline CDR1 KGHSH, CDR2 LQKENI. The V gene lost 1 base and the J gene lost 3 bases, with 0 bases spanning the gap. The CDR3 is 11 residues long.

The chain has TRBV28 and TRBJ1-1; the D is unclear. There are 14 residues in the CDR3. Trimming removed 6 bases from V and 0 bases from J, with 11 bases in between. Germline CDR1 reads MDHEN; CDR2 reads SYDVKM. CDR3 in amino acids: CASRPGDLNTEAFF. Written as DNA, the CDR3 is TGTGCCAGCAGGCCCGGTGACTTGAACACTGAAGCTTTCTTT. Based on the CDR3 plus reference TRBV28 and TRBJ1-1, the full variable domain is DVKVTQSSRYLVKRTGEKVFLECVQDMDHENMFWYRQDPGLGLRLIYFSYDVKMKEKGDIPEGYSVSREKKERFSLILESASTNQTSMYLCASRPGDLNTEAFFGQGTRLTVV.

This chain connects TRBV18 to TRBJ2-7, with TRBD2 matching 10 bases. V was pared by 3 bases and J by 3 bases, with 5 bases of the junction left unmatched. This CDR3 is built from 15 residues. Germline V gives CDR1 KGHSH, CDR2 LQKENI. In DNA form, the CDR3 reads TGTGCCAGCTCACCCGGGCTAGCGGGAGACTACGAGCAGTACTTC. This codes for CASSPGLAGDYEQYF. The variable domain in full, with the rest retrieved from reference TRBV18 and TRBJ2-7, is NAGVMQNPRHLVRRRGQEARLRCSPMKGHSHVYWYRQLPEEGLKFMVYLQKENIIDESGMPKERFSAEFPKEGPSILRIQQVVRGDSAAYFCASSPGLAGDYEQYFGPGTRLTVT.